These 30 T cell receptor beta chains were all obtained from the same sample, sequenced in a study of lymphopenia after photon versus proton radiotherapy. This table comes from immunoSEQ multiplex PCR, and its TCRdb copy is limited to in-frame clones, with some not included. The data contain around 25,000 clones, roughly nine tenths of them singletons. The specimen comprised peripheral blood, sampled from a patient treated with photon-based radiotherapy. The receptors were sampled from a woman aged 45-60 years with cholangiocarcinoma.

The chain combines TRBV19 with TRBJ2-1, with a possible D match to TRBD2 (6 bases). The CDR3 length is 16 residues. Germline V lookup: CDR1 LNHDA, CDR2 SQIVND (reference sequence). Trimming removed 7 bases at V and 6 bases at J, with 22 bases between. The CDR3 sequence: CASTPRARWRGNEQFF. CDR3 in DNA: TGTGCCAGTACCCCCAGGGCCAGGTGGAGGGGCAATGAGCAGTTCTTC.

This chain connects TRBV4-3 to TRBJ2-2, with TRBD1 matching over 7 bases. After removal of 3 bases from V and 6 bases from J, the junction contained 4 bases not matched to a gene. The CDR3 extends over 14 amino acids. The germline V gene encodes CDR1 LGHNA and CDR2 YSLEER. The CDR3 nucleotides read TGCGCCAGCAGCCAGCCGACAGGGCCCGGGGAGCTGTTTTTT. Translating gives CASSQPTGPGELFF.

This clone was picked up one time. The rearrangement links TRBV6-5 to TRBJ2-2; D is possibly TRBD2 (5 bases). Per germline, CDR1 MNHEY and CDR2 SVGAGI. The CDR3 spans 16 residues. Trimming removed 2 bases from V and 4 bases from J, with 14 bases in between. In nucleotides, the CDR3 is TGTGCCAGCAGTTACGGGAGTCCCCGTTTCACCGGGGAGCTGTTTTTT. This encodes CASSYGSPRFTGELFF.

The CDR3: CAWSVERGNTIYF. In DNA form, the CDR3 reads TGTGCCTGGAGCGTGGAGAGAGGAAACACCATATATTTT. J is TRBJ1-3 and V is TRBV30; no clear D. Between the trimmed V and J ends, which lost 3 bases and 4 bases, there was a span of 10 bases. The germline V gene has CDR1 GTSNPN and CDR2 SVGIG (reference sequence). This CDR3 spans 13 amino acids.

The chain employs TRBV9 and TRBJ1-2; D not resolved. V lost 0 bases, J lost 1 base, and 10 bases lay in between. The CDR3 is 15 residues long. The germline V gene has CDR1 SGDLS and CDR2 YYNGEE. Here the CDR3 reads CASSVDLGYNYGYTF. The DNA of the CDR3 is TGTGCCAGCAGCGTAGATTTAGGATATAACTATGGCTACACCTTC. Supplemented by reference TRBV9 and TRBJ1-2, the full variable domain reads DSGVTQTPKHLITATGQRVTLRCSPRSGDLSVYWYQQSLDQGLQFLIQYYNGEERAKGNILERFSAQQFPDLHSELNLSSLELGDSALYFCASSVDLGYNYGYTFGSGTRLTVV.

J is TRBJ2-5 and V is TRBV30, with 7 nucleotides matching TRBD1. This CDR3 is 14 amino acids long. Germline V gene sequence: CDR1 GTSNPN, CDR2 SVGIG (reference sequence). Trimming at V came to 2 bases and at J to 2 bases, leaving 5 bases not matched to a gene. This CDR3 is CAWSPGTVQETQYF. The CDR3 region has the DNA TGTGCCTGGAGTCCCGGGACAGTACAAGAGACCCAGTACTTC.

The V call is TRBV21-1, the J call TRBJ1-2; TRBD1, the D gene given by the table, was not confirmed from the DNA. TRBV21-1 is deemed a pseudogene. The CDR3 is made up of 14 amino acids. In DNA form, the CDR3 reads TGTGCCAGCAGCAAACCACAGGGGTTCTATGGCTACACCTTC. Its protein product is CASSKPQGFYGYTF.

This chain joins TRBV5-1 and TRBJ1-2; D gene unclear. The CDR3 length is 13 residues. V was shortened by 5 bases and J by 6 bases, with 14 bases between the two germline ends. The V gene's germline CDR1 is SGHRS and CDR2 YFSETQ. In DNA, the CDR3 is TGCGCCAGCAGGGAGCTGGGTTTGAATGGCTACACCTTC. It is translated as CASRELGLNGYTF.

The V and J genes are TRBV19 and TRBJ1-1, with unresolved D. Germline CDR1 is LNHDA and CDR2 is SQIVND (reference sequence). This CDR3 is built from 13 residues. The V end lost 3 bases, the J end lost 4 bases, and 9 bases lay between the germline ends. As DNA, the CDR3 is TGTGCCAGTAGTATTGAGGTCTCCACTGAAGCTTTCTTT. Its protein product is CASSIEVSTEAFF.

This chain connects TRBV29-1 to TRBJ2-5, with TRBD2 matching 8 bases. J gave up 3 bases and V 2 bases, and 5 bases lay outside the gene matches. This CDR3 comprises 14 residues. Germline lookup yields CDR1 SQVTM and CDR2 ANQGSEA. The CDR3 DNA reads as TGCAGCGTTGAATTCCGGCGGGGGGAAGAGACCCAGTACTTC. Its translation: CSVEFRRGEETQYF.

This clone has only a few counts. The V call is TRBV11-2, the J call TRBJ1-2, with 7 positions matching TRBD1. The junction had 10 bases not matched to a gene; V was cut back by 4 bases and J by 5 bases. Looked up from germline, CDR1 is SGHAT and CDR2 is FQNNGV. This CDR3 region has 15 residues. CDR3 protein: CASSSLTGWLYGYTF. In nucleotides, the CDR3 is TGTGCCAGCAGCTCCCTGACAGGGTGGCTATATGGCTACACCTTC.

The rearrangement links TRBV27 to TRBJ2-7, with 9 bases fitting TRBD2. From germline, CDR1 is MNHEY and CDR2 SMNVEV (reference sequence). This CDR3 has 14 residues. The V segment lost 2 bases and the J segment 3 bases; nucleotides outside the gene matches: 2. The CDR3 DNA sequence: TGTGCCAGCAGTTTAGGCGGGGGGGTCTACGAGCAGTACTTC. Protein product: CASSLGGGVYEQYF.

The rearrangement joins TRBV19 to TRBJ1-1; 10 nucleotides line up with TRBD1. The CDR3 is made up of 13 amino acids. CDR1 is LNHDA and CDR2 is SQIVND in the germline V gene (reference sequence). The V gene end was trimmed by 7 bases and the J gene end by 4 bases; junction bases not matched to a gene: 3. CDR3 loop: CASTRDRGTEAFF. In DNA, the CDR3 is TGTGCCAGTACCCGGGACAGGGGCACTGAAGCTTTCTTT.

J is TRBJ1-1 and V is TRBV2; 8 bases line up with TRBD1. V trimming: 6 bases; J trimming: 3 bases; junction bases outside the gene matches: 6. From germline, CDR1 is SNHLY and CDR2 FYNNEI. The CDR3 extends over 14 amino acids. CDR3 amino acids: CASSSQGVDTEAFF. The CDR3 DNA reads TGTGCCAGCAGCTCACAGGGGGTCGACACTGAAGCTTTCTTT. The full variable domain, in which reference TRBV2 and TRBJ1-1 provide the parts outside the CDR3, is EPEVTQTPSHQVTQMGQEVILRCVPISNHLYFYWYRQILGQKVEFLVSFYNNEISEKSEIFDDQFSVERPDGSNFTLKIRSTKLEDSAMYFCASSSQGVDTEAFFGQGTRLTVV.

The V gene is TRBV19, the J gene TRBJ1-4; tentative D call: TRBD1 (5 bases). The CDR3 sequence is 14 residues long. Germline V gives CDR1 LNHDA, CDR2 SQIVND (reference sequence). V gave up 3 bases and J gave up 8 bases, with 13 bases separating them. CDR3 sequence reads: CASSIQGSREKLFF. Written as DNA, the CDR3 is TGTGCCAGTAGTATTCAGGGCTCCCGGGAAAAACTGTTTTTT.

The chain recombines TRBV6-5 with TRBJ1-2; D is unresolved. This CDR3 is 13 amino acids long. The V and J ends lost 0 bases and 4 bases respectively, with 6 bases between them. CDR1 is MNHEY and CDR2 is SVGAGI in the germline V gene. The CDR3 nucleotides read TGTGCCAGCAGTTACTCAGGTGGCTATGGCTACACCTTC. Protein product: CASSYSGGYGYTF.

This chain connects TRBV6-6 to TRBJ1-2; TRBD1 matches 7 bases. The CDR3 covers 14 residues. V gave up 5 bases and J gave up 2 bases; unmatched junction bases: 5. CDR1 is MNHNY, CDR2 SVGAGI, per germline (reference sequence). The CDR3 sequence is CASSGSTGNYGYTF. In DNA, the CDR3 is TGTGCCAGCAGTGGTTCGACAGGGAACTATGGCTACACCTTC.

The V call is TRBV10-3, the J call TRBJ1-1; 9 positions match TRBD1. The CDR3 covers 17 residues. Trimming at V came to 0 bases and at J to 5 bases, leaving 10 bases not matched to a gene. Germline loops: CDR1 ENHRY, CDR2 SYGVKD. CDR3 nucleotide sequence: TGTGCCATCAGTGAGTCCACGACCCAGACAGGGGGGACTGAAGCTTTCTTT. Translated, it gives CAISESTTQTGGTEAFF.

The V gene is TRBV4-3, the J gene TRBJ1-5; D not certain. The CDR3 spans 15 residues. Trimming removed 0 bases from V and 4 bases from J, with 10 bases in between. Germline V CDR1 and CDR2: LGHNA, YSLEER. In DNA form, the CDR3 reads TGCGCCAGCAGCCAAGATAAAGGAAGTAATCAGCCCCAGCATTTT. Its protein product is CASSQDKGSNQPQHF.

The chain carries TRBV5-1 and TRBJ2-3; D is perhaps TRBD2 (6 bases). The germline V and J ends were trimmed by 3 bases and 5 bases, with 10 bases remaining between them. The CDR3 length is 13 residues. Germline CDR1 and CDR2: SGHRS and YFSETQ. In DNA, the CDR3 is TGCGCCAGCAGCTCGCGGACTAAAGATACGCAGTATTTT. It translates to CASSSRTKDTQYF.

V gene TRBV4-1 combines with J gene TRBJ1-2; D gene uncertain. The CDR3 runs 14 residues. Germline CDR1 is MGHRA and CDR2 is YSYEKL. V dropped 0 bases and J dropped 7 bases, with 12 bases sitting between them. CDR3 sequence (DNA): TGCGCCAGCAGCCAAGAAAATGGGGAGGGTGGCTACACCTTC. It translates to CASSQENGEGGYTF.

This chain links TRBV7-2 with TRBJ1-2, with TRBD1 matching over 8 bases. The CDR3 contains 14 residues. Germline V gene lookup returns CDR1 SGHTA and CDR2 FQGNSA. With 5 bases clipped from V and 9 bases from J, the junction kept 11 bases outside the gene matches. The CDR3 is CASSRGDPGGRYTF. The DNA for the CDR3 is TGTGCCAGCAGCCGGGGCGATCCAGGGGGCCGCTACACCTTC.

The V and J genes are TRBV6-7 and TRBJ2-7, with no clear D. TRBV6-7 carries the ORF label, with uncertain function. Trimming took off 7 bases at V and 0 bases at J, with 13 bases between the two ends. This CDR3 is 14 amino acids long. The CDR3, as DNA: TGTGCCAGCACCCTTCCCCGCCGCTCCTACGAGCAGTACTTC. Protein product: CASTLPRRSYEQYF.

J is TRBJ2-7 and V is TRBV11-2, with D hard to call. Deletions cut 5 bases from V and 6 bases from J, with 8 bases between. The CDR3 has 11 amino acids. Germline V gives CDR1 SGHAT, CDR2 FQNNGV. The CDR3 nucleotides are TGTGCCAGCAGCCAAGGTGCCGAGCAGTACTTC. It codes for CASSQGAEQYF.

The rearrangement links TRBV6-5 to TRBJ1-1; 9 positions agree with TRBD1. Looked up from germline, CDR1 is MNHEY and CDR2 is SVGAGI. CDR3 length equals 15 residues. V lost 2 bases, J lost 2 bases, and 3 bases stayed unmatched. This CDR3 reads CASSYGDRDNTEAFF. The CDR3 coding sequence is TGTGCCAGCAGTTACGGGGACAGGGACAACACTGAAGCTTTCTTT.

V is TRBV18 and J is TRBJ2-1; 12 bases agree with TRBD1. CDR3 size: 16 residues. The ends lost 4 bases at V and 7 bases at J; junction bases unmatched: 8. Germline CDR1 and CDR2: KGHSH and LQKENI. In nucleotides, the CDR3 is TGTGCCAGCTCACGTGGAGGGGGACAGGGGGCAAATGAGCAGTTCTTC. Its protein product is CASSRGGGQGANEQFF.

This clone appeared a single time. This chain links TRBV5-1 with TRBJ1-1; no clear D. The CDR3 loop spans 14 amino acids. V lost 2 bases to trimming and J lost 0 bases, with 8 bases between them. Germline V CDR1 and CDR2: SGHRS, YFSETQ. The CDR3 is CASSFGQVNTEAFF. The CDR3 bases are TGCGCCAGCAGCTTCGGGCAGGTGAACACTGAAGCTTTCTTT.

The CDR3 loop reads CASSPRQGATEAFF. DNA of the CDR3: TGTGCCAGCAGTCCCAGACAGGGGGCGACTGAAGCTTTCTTT. The rearrangement links TRBV6-5 to TRBJ1-1; the match to TRBD1 covers 10 bases. J lost 5 bases, V lost 5 bases, and 5 bases had no gene match. This CDR3 is built from 14 residues. The germline gives CDR1 MNHEY, CDR2 SVGAGI.

This clone is categorized as medium-sized (0.01 to 0.1%). The CDR3 loop reads CASSEGSGRSSYEQYF. As DNA, the CDR3 is TGTGCCAGCAGTGAAGGGTCGGGAAGGAGCTCCTACGAGCAGTACTTC. The genes are TRBV6-1 and TRBJ2-7; weak D call: TRBD2 (5 bases). This CDR3 spans 16 amino acids. Trimming cost V 1 base and J 0 bases, with 13 bases left between them. The germline CDR1 and CDR2 sequences are MNHNS and SASEGT.

The J gene is TRBJ2-7, the V gene TRBV7-9, with no clear D. The CDR3 is made up of 15 amino acids. From germline, CDR1 is SEHNR and CDR2 FQNEAQ (reference sequence). The V end was cut by 7 bases, the J end by 2 bases, with 18 bases between. CDR3 amino acids: CASTELRTDTYEQYF. DNA of the CDR3: TGTGCCAGCACCGAACTACGGACGGATACCTACGAGCAGTACTTC.